The rows below give T cell receptor beta chains drawn from one sample of a study of OX40 agonist ivuxolimab in advanced cancers. The method was immunoSEQ multiplex PCR; TCRdb's version includes in-frame clones alone and lacks a portion of them. Of 15,000 to 16,000 clones listed, about 81% are singletons. The material was CD4+ or CD8+ T cells sorted from blood, obtained in a trial of the OX40 agonist ivuxolimab. These TCRs come from an adult with an advanced solid tumor such as melanoma, head and neck, liver or kidney cancer. Both conserved end residues are trimmed from each CDR3. Each record gives: CDR3 protein, J gene, V gene.

AIASTDAPTEAF	TRBJ1-1	TRBV10-3
ASRDGAGEQY	TRBJ2-7	TRBV6-1
ASSYSNVDNQPQH	TRBJ1-5	TRBV6-5
ASSQETIIPNEQF	TRBJ2-1	TRBV14
ASSFPWRERGKNIQY	TRBJ2-4	TRBV7-9
AIRQERNQPQH	TRBJ1-5	TRBV2
ASSLWGSGSYEQY	TRBJ2-7	TRBV7-9
ASNVGPSHEQY	TRBJ2-7	TRBV28
ASSSMGTQY	TRBJ2-5	TRBV5-6
ASSFRDRENEQF	TRBJ2-1	TRBV27
ASTGGDWSYNEQF	TRBJ2-1	TRBV28
ASSVGGGARETQY	TRBJ2-5	TRBV9
ASSSDRINTEAF	TRBJ1-1	TRBV28
ASSPLQRDEQY	TRBJ2-7	TRBV13
ASSSILYEQY	TRBJ2-7	TRBV7-2
ASAPPGGGYEQY	TRBJ2-7	TRBV6-5
ASTRQLLSSYNEQF	TRBJ2-1	TRBV5-8
ASSLKPREVLEQY	TRBJ2-7	TRBV27
ASGLVGHRTDTQY	TRBJ2-3	TRBV12-5
ASSIGVGMAEAF	TRBJ1-1	TRBV19
ASSLAGSNTEAF	TRBJ1-1	TRBV5-6
ASSPGTTPGQF	TRBJ2-1	TRBV7-2
ASSLGFNQPQH	TRBJ1-5	TRBV11-1
ASSYYGSTDTQY	TRBJ2-3	TRBV6-4
ASSVPDGTDLGQETQY	TRBJ2-5	TRBV9
ASSLGDRAGQPQH	TRBJ1-5	TRBV5-1
SAPSGENTEAF	TRBJ1-1	TRBV29-1
ASNSRDRGSNEQF	TRBJ2-1	TRBV5-1
ASSLGETQY	TRBJ2-5	TRBV6-1
ASSLDTEAF	TRBJ1-1	TRBV7-4
ASSKGSYEQY	TRBJ2-7	TRBV5-6
ASSRTSGHTGELF	TRBJ2-2	TRBV2
ASSPPEGYEQY	TRBJ2-7	TRBV18
ASSQGSEGDTQY	TRBJ2-3	TRBV4-3
ASSHHTRDAGFQNTEAF	TRBJ1-1	TRBV4-2
ASSQRQGYAEAF	TRBJ1-1	TRBV7-2
ASSSTGELF	TRBJ2-2	TRBV6-5
ASSYQGQAYEQY	TRBJ2-7	TRBV6-5
AISALENNEQF	TRBJ2-1	TRBV10-3
ASSYSNSNNEQF	TRBJ2-1	TRBV6-5
ATSRESLLDGELF	TRBJ2-2	TRBV15
ASSPAFDRDNQPQH	TRBJ1-5	TRBV27
SVAAGGRNQPQH	TRBJ1-5	TRBV29-1
ASSPGTNTEAF	TRBJ1-1	TRBV9
ASSYGNEQF	TRBJ2-1	TRBV11-2
ASRNHREQKMNTEAF	TRBJ1-1	TRBV7-9
ASSYKGNTEAF	TRBJ1-1	TRBV6-5
ASSEYPGSANTGELF	TRBJ2-2	TRBV25-1
ASSSNRAPYNEQF	TRBJ2-1	TRBV7-9
ASSLSSDTSYEQY	TRBJ2-7	TRBV27
ASSFRDGRTDTQY	TRBJ2-3	TRBV28
ASSETAGAGGELF	TRBJ2-2	TRBV6-4
ASSRVRAGAETQY	TRBJ2-5	TRBV6-6
AWSALVEKLF	TRBJ1-4	TRBV30